This TCR beta chain came from a study of cytomegalovirus exposure and HLA in healthy donors. Study-wide results and limits: Rare TCR sequences dominated, though some public TCRs recurred in many donors. As was reported, the classifier diagnosed cytomegalovirus status with high specificity and sensitivity. Within the 95 to 150 validation repertoires, first-cohort TCR clusters tended to co-occur, according to a later analysis.

Comment on this clone: What it binds is unknown.

The CDR3 is 15 amino acids. The V segment lost 4 bases and the J segment 1 base; nucleotides outside the gene matches: 7. Per germline, CDR1 SGDLS and CDR2 YYNGEE. The table came from immunoSEQ multiplex PCR; TCRdb's copy has only in-frame clones and leaves some out. Of 250,000 or so clones listed, around 91% were seen once; the top ten hold under 0.45%. This chain connects TRBV9 to TRBJ2-5; 7 bases fit TRBD2. Material for sequencing was PBMCs. This TCR derives from a woman in her late teens or twenties in good health and CMV-seronegative. The CDR3 spells CASSRRASGQETQYF. The CDR3 coding sequence is TGTGCCAGCAGCCGGCGTGCTAGCGGCCAAGAGACCCAGTACTTC.